Below, 28 T cell receptor beta chains from the same sample are listed, as sequenced in a study of OX40 agonist ivuxolimab in advanced cancers. Clones were read by immunoSEQ multiplex PCR, and TCRdb kept only the in-frame ones, dropping some. The table shows tens of thousands of clones, with around 90% occurring only once. The starting material was CD4+ or CD8+ T cells sorted from blood, obtained in a trial of the OX40 agonist ivuxolimab. These receptors came from an adult with an advanced solid tumor such as melanoma, head and neck, liver or kidney cancer.

The gene calls are TRBV28 and TRBJ2-1; weak D call: TRBD2 (5 bases). Germline values: CDR1 MDHEN, CDR2 SYDVKM. V dropped 7 bases and J dropped 3 bases, with 13 bases sitting between them. The CDR3 extends over 14 amino acids. The CDR3 DNA reads TGTGCCAGCACCAGAGGGCCGTTCTACAATGAGCAGTTCTTC. This encodes CASTRGPFYNEQFF.

The chain is built from TRBV18 and TRBJ2-1; 7 bases are shared with TRBD1. V gave up 4 bases and J gave up 8 bases; unmatched junction bases: 5. In germline, CDR1 is KGHSH, CDR2 LQKENI. The CDR3 is made up of 13 amino acids. The CDR3 DNA follows: TGTGCCAGCTCACTTAGACAGGGTGATGAGCAGTTCTTC. It codes for CASSLRQGDEQFF.

This clone came up once. This rearrangement joins TRBV19 to TRBJ1-1; D is ambiguous. The CDR3 runs 11 residues. Germline CDR1 LNHDA, CDR2 SQIVND (reference sequence). V lost 9 bases to trimming and J lost 2 bases, with 7 bases between them. The CDR3 region has the DNA TGTGCCAGGAGGACCAACACTGAAGCTTTCTTT. Its protein product is CARRTNTEAFF.

V gene TRBV19 combines with J gene TRBJ2-3; 7 nucleotides line up with TRBD2. The V and J ends lost 7 bases and 4 bases, in that order; junction bases with no gene match: 8. Germline-derived CDR1 and CDR2 are LNHDA and SQIVND (reference sequence). The CDR3 totals 14 residues. The CDR3 DNA follows: TGTGCCAGTAAGCGGGACCCGAGCGCAGATACGCAGTATTTT. As protein: CASKRDPSADTQYF. Full variable domain (outside the CDR3, taken from reference TRBV19 and TRBJ2-3): DGGITQSPKYLFRKEGQNVTLSCEQNLNHDAMYWYRQDPGQGLRLIYYSQIVNDFQKGDIAEGYSVSREKKESFPLTVTSAQKNPTAFYLCASKRDPSADTQYFGPGTRLTVL.

The V gene is TRBV6-1, the J gene TRBJ1-1; D is undetermined. The CDR3 covers 13 residues. V was clipped by 8 bases and J by 3 bases, with 13 bases between them. Germline CDR1 is MNHNS and CDR2 is SASEGT. CDR3 in DNA: TGTGCCAGCTTTACCGGTCTTCACACTGAAGCTTTCTTT. Translating it yields CASFTGLHTEAFF.

The rearrangement joins TRBV7-2 to TRBJ1-1; weak D call: TRBD1 (5 bases). V lost 5 bases to trimming and J lost 10 bases, with 17 bases between them. This CDR3 region has 13 residues. CDR1 SGHTA and CDR2 FQGNSA come from the germline V gene. In DNA, the CDR3 is TGTGCCAGCAGCCACGGAATACGGACAACAGCTTTCTTT. Translated, it gives CASSHGIRTTAFF.

The chain uses TRBV5-1 and TRBJ2-3; D not resolved. Germline lookup yields CDR1 SGHRS and CDR2 YFSETQ. The CDR3 length is 14 residues. V lost 1 base to trimming and J lost 4 bases, with 10 bases between them. The CDR3 sequence: CASSLRSGADTQYF. CDR3 DNA sequence: TGCGCCAGCAGCTTGCGGAGTGGTGCAGATACGCAGTATTTT.

This chain's CDR3 is CASSLSPGQGQETQYF. The CDR3 nucleotides read TGTGCCAGTAGTCTCTCACCTGGACAGGGCCAAGAGACCCAGTACTTC. The chain links TRBV19 to TRBJ2-5; 8 bases line up with TRBD1. This CDR3 has 16 amino acids. The germline gives CDR1 LNHDA, CDR2 SQIVND (reference sequence). V lost 5 bases to trimming and J lost 1 base; unmatched junction nucleotides: 9.

The chain joins TRBV7-9 to TRBJ1-2; 7 nucleotides line up with TRBD1. The germline V gene encodes CDR1 SEHNR and CDR2 FQNEAQ (reference sequence). This CDR3 contains 15 residues. V lost 3 bases to trimming and J lost 3 bases; unmatched junction nucleotides: 7. The CDR3 region has the DNA TGTGCCAGCAGCTTGGGCCAGGGGGTAGACTATGGCTACACCTTC. This codes for CASSLGQGVDYGYTF.

The chain is built from TRBV9 and TRBJ2-3; D might be TRBD1 or TRBD2, each matching 5 bases. The CDR3 is 14 residues long. The germline V gene has CDR1 SGDLS and CDR2 YYNGEE. The ends were cut back, 4 bases at V and 2 bases at J, with 11 bases in the middle. The CDR3 loop reads CASSPRGATDTQYF. CDR3 sequence (DNA): TGTGCCAGCAGCCCCCGAGGGGCCACAGATACGCAGTATTTT.

This clone was observed once. V gene TRBV5-6 combines with J gene TRBJ2-1; 7 positions match TRBD2. CDR3 length equals 17 residues. V gave up 4 bases and J gave up 6 bases; unmatched junction bases: 16. CDR1 is SGHDT and CDR2 is YYEEEE in the germline V gene. The CDR3 coding sequence is TGTGCCAGCAGCCATTCTAGCGGTGATTTTTGGGGCAATGAGCAGTTCTTC. Its translation: CASSHSSGDFWGNEQFF.

V is TRBV11-3 and J is TRBJ2-2; no reliable D call. Germline loops: CDR1 SGHNT, CDR2 YENEEA. The CDR3 totals 12 residues. V dropped 5 bases and J dropped 1 base, with 2 bases sitting between them. CDR3 region: CASSQNTGELFF. The CDR3, as DNA: TGTGCCAGCAGCCAGAACACCGGGGAGCTGTTTTTT.

V usage is TRBV7-9 and J usage is TRBJ2-5, with D perhaps given as TRBD1 or TRBD2 (5 bases each). The V gene's germline CDR1 is SEHNR and CDR2 FQNEAQ (reference sequence). This CDR3 region has 14 residues. The ends were cut back, 3 bases at V and 2 bases at J, with 10 bases in the middle. The chain's CDR3 is CASSFRDQQETQYF. CDR3 sequence (DNA): TGTGCCAGCAGCTTCCGGGACCAGCAAGAGACCCAGTACTTC.

The J gene is TRBJ2-3, the V gene TRBV27; 7 bases line up with TRBD1. The CDR3 is made up of 16 amino acids. The V gene's germline CDR1 is MNHEY and CDR2 SMNVEV (reference sequence). Germline trimming cut 6 bases from V and 4 bases from J; bases unmatched to any gene: 13. CDR3 coding DNA: TGTGCCAGCAGCGTCGTAGTCAGGGGGTTCCCAGATACGCAGTATTTT. It translates to CASSVVVRGFPDTQYF.

The chain recombines TRBV27 with TRBJ2-4; 7 bases map to TRBD2. CDR1 and CDR2 from the germline V gene are MNHEY and SMNVEV (reference sequence). The V segment lost 6 bases and the J segment 4 bases; nucleotides outside the gene matches: 15. The CDR3 consists of 17 residues. CDR3 in amino acids: CASSPHPNLAVKNIQYF. In DNA form, the CDR3 reads TGTGCCAGCAGCCCCCACCCCAATCTAGCGGTTAAAAACATTCAGTACTTC.

The chain couples TRBV7-9 to TRBJ2-7, with 8 bases fitting TRBD1. The germline CDR1 and CDR2 sequences are SEHNR and FQNEAQ (reference sequence). V lost 3 bases, J lost 1 base, and 2 bases stayed unmatched. The CDR3 sequence is 14 residues long. In DNA, the CDR3 is TGTGCCAGCAGCTTCCGGGACAGGTCCTACGAGCAGTACTTC. Protein product: CASSFRDRSYEQYF.

The chain employs TRBV28 and TRBJ2-3; 11 bases fit TRBD1. The germline CDR1 and CDR2 sequences are MDHEN and SYDVKM. The V segment lost 4 bases and the J segment 5 bases; nucleotides outside the gene matches: 8. CDR3 length: 16 amino acids. The CDR3 here is CASSSRTGGGIDTQYF. The CDR3, as DNA: TGTGCCAGCAGTTCCAGGACAGGGGGCGGAATAGATACGCAGTATTTT.

The chain couples TRBV10-3 to TRBJ2-3, with 10 bases lining up with TRBD2. CDR3 length: 15 residues. Germline lookup yields CDR1 ENHRY and CDR2 SYGVKD. The ends lost 3 bases at V and 5 bases at J; junction bases unmatched: 5. The CDR3: CAISELAGRRDTQYF. The CDR3 DNA reads as TGTGCCATCAGTGAACTAGCGGGGAGAAGAGATACGCAGTATTTT.

This chain joins TRBV15 and TRBJ2-7, with D unclear. The CDR3 has 16 amino acids. CDR1 is LNHNV and CDR2 is YYDKDF in the germline V gene (reference sequence). V dropped 4 bases and J dropped 6 bases, with 22 bases sitting between them. As DNA, the CDR3 is TGTGCCACCAGCATTAAGGGATCCCTAAGGCGCGCCGAGCAGTACTTC. This translates into CATSIKGSLRRAEQYF.

The table lists this clone with a few counts. The chain has TRBV7-3 and TRBJ2-6; D is possibly TRBD1 (6 bases). CDR3 length equals 16 residues. Germline-derived CDR1 and CDR2 are SGHTA and FQGTGA. Trimming stripped 2 bases from V and 0 bases from J, with 8 bases between. The CDR3 DNA sequence: TGTGCCAGCAGCTTAGGGGGCGGCTCTGGGGCCAACGTCCTGACTTTC. This gives the protein CASSLGGGSGANVLTF.

V and J are TRBV5-1 and TRBJ2-1; D is perhaps TRBD1 (7 bases). In germline, CDR1 is SGHRS, CDR2 YFSETQ. The V and J ends lost 4 bases and 3 bases respectively, with 17 bases between them. The CDR3 is 16 residues long. CDR3 sequence: CASSLNAGGLYNEQFF. CDR3 nucleotides: TGCGCCAGCAGCCTTAATGCAGGGGGGCTCTACAATGAGCAGTTCTTC.

The gene calls are TRBV5-1 and TRBJ1-1; TRBD1 is a possible D gene (5 bases). This CDR3 is built from 14 residues. CDR1 is SGHRS, CDR2 YFSETQ, per germline. V was cut by 8 bases and J by 0 bases, with 14 bases left in between. The CDR3 coding sequence is TGCGCCAGTGGGGCCGGAAACATGAACACTGAAGCTTTCTTT. Translated: CASGAGNMNTEAFF.

This clone was detected a few times. This chain connects TRBV7-3 to TRBJ2-3; D may be TRBD2 (5 bases). The V end was cut by 0 bases, the J end by 4 bases, with 11 bases between. From germline, CDR1 is SGHTA and CDR2 FQGTGA. CDR3 length: 15 amino acids. In nucleotides, the CDR3 is TGTGCCAGCAGCTTAACGAGGGAGCAGGCAGATACGCAGTATTTT. Residues: CASSLTREQADTQYF.

CDR3 coding DNA: TGTGCCAGCACCAGTCAGGGCGGTACCTACGAGCAGTACTTC. It encodes CASTSQGGTYEQYF. This sequence joins TRBV7-2 and TRBJ2-7; perhaps TRBD1 as D (5 bases). Germline-derived CDR1 and CDR2 are SGHTA and FQGNSA. The CDR3 totals 14 residues. Deletions cut 7 bases from V and 2 bases from J, with 15 bases between.

The V and J genes are TRBV5-1 and TRBJ2-2; 8 positions agree with TRBD1. The V gene end was trimmed by 0 bases and the J gene end by 4 bases; junction bases not matched to a gene: 2. Looked up from germline, CDR1 is SGHRS and CDR2 is YFSETQ. CDR3 size: 15 residues. The CDR3 coding sequence is TGCGCCAGCAGCTTGGCAGGGGGCCGCACCGGGGAGCTGTTTTTT. It specifies CASSLAGGRTGELFF. Looking up the rest from reference TRBV5-1 and TRBJ2-2 gives the full variable domain: KAGVTQTPRYLIKTRGQQVTLSCSPISGHRSVSWYQQTPGQGLQFLFEYFSETQRNKGNFPGRFSGRQFSNSRSEMNVSTLELGDSALYLCASSLAGGRTGELFFGEGSRLTVL.

The gene calls are TRBV2 and TRBJ2-2; 8 bases fit TRBD2. Per germline, CDR1 SNHLY and CDR2 FYNNEI. Trimming took 8 bases from V and 6 from J; bases not matched to a gene: 11. The CDR3 length is 15 residues. CDR3 in amino acids: CASRGSGSLSGELFF. CDR3 sequence (DNA): TGTGCCAGCCGGGGAAGCGGGAGTTTATCCGGGGAGCTGTTTTTT.

This clone was counted between two and nine times. The gene calls are TRBV15 and TRBJ2-4, with 7 bases that match TRBD2. V dropped 2 bases and J dropped 8; count of bases not matched to a gene: 6. Germline V gives CDR1 LNHNV, CDR2 YYDKDF (reference sequence). CDR3 length: 14 residues. Here the CDR3 reads CATSRPGGGDIQYF. The CDR3 bases are TGTGCCACCAGCAGACCTGGGGGAGGGGACATTCAGTACTTC.

The chain combines TRBV9 with TRBJ2-3; 8 nucleotides line up with TRBD2. The CDR3 is made up of 14 amino acids. Germline-derived CDR1 and CDR2 are SGDLS and YYNGEE. The junction had 11 bases not matched to a gene; V was cut back by 4 bases and J by 10 bases. The CDR3 DNA follows: TGTGCCAGCAGCCCCAGGGCGGGAGGAATCCCGCAGTATTTT. It is translated as CASSPRAGGIPQYF.